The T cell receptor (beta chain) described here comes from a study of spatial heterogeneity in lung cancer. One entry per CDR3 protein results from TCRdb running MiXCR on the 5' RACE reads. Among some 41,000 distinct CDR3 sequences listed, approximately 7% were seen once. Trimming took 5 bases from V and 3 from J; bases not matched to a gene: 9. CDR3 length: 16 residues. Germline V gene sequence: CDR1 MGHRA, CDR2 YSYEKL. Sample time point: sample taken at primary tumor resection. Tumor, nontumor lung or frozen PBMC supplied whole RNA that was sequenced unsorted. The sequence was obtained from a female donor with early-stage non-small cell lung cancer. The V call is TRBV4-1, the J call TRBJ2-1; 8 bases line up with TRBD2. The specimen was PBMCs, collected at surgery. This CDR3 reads CASSSLSGANYNEQFF. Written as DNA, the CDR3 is TGCGCCAGCAGCTCCCTTAGCGGGGCGAACTACAATGAGCAGTTCTTC.